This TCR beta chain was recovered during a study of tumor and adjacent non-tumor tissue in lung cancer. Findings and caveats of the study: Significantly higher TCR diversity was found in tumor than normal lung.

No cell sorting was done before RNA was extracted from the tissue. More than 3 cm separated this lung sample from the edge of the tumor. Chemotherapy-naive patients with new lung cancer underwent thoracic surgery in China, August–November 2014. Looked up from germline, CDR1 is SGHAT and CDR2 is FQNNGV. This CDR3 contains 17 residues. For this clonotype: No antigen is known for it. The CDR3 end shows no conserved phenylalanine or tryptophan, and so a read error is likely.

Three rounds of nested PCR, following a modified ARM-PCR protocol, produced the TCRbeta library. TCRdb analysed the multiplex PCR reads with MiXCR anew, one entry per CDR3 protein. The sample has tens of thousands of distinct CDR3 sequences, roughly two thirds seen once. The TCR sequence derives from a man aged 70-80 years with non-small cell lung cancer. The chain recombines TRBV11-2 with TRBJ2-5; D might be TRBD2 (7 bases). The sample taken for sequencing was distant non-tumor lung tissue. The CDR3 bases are TGTACCAGCAGCTTAGGTCCCCTGGGGGGGCTTCAAGAGACCCAGTACTCC. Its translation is CTSSLGPLGGLQETQYS.